The sequence of this TCR beta chain was determined in a study of shared clonotypes between healthy human individuals. General study points: Of the naive CD4 clonotypes, around 4.9% were shared across several donors.

Notes on this clone: The target antigen is unknown.

CD45RO-negative, CCR7-positively selected cells formed the naive CD8 fraction, excluding terminally differentiated effector memory CD45RA+ cells. Donors were healthy HIV-negative adults without recently reported acute infections or vaccinations. The donors, all of them Caucasian adults, lived in Nashville, Tennessee. Repertoires were generated with immunoSEQ multiplex PCR, while TCRdb's copy carries only in-frame clones and drops some. This table holds roughly 1,800,000 clones, roughly 94% found once. Germline values: CDR1 PRHDT, CDR2 FYEKMQ (reference sequence). The CDR3 has 15 amino acids. V lost 7 bases, J lost 0 bases, and 9 bases stayed unmatched.

The chain employs TRBV13 and TRBJ2-7, with 7 bases fitting TRBD2. Source material: naive CD8+ T cells sorted from blood. The TCR was taken from a man between 18 and 35 years old in good health. This chain's CDR3 is CASNLGPSGSYEQYF. The CDR3 region has the DNA TGTGCCAGCAACCTCGGTCCTAGCGGCTCCTACGAGCAGTACTTC.